This is a list of T cell receptor beta chains from one sample in a study of cytomegalovirus exposure and HLA in healthy donors. Some clones are missing from TCRdb's copy, which holds only in-frame ones; the method was immunoSEQ multiplex PCR. The table shows fewer than 200,000 clones, with 81% occurring only once. Specimen: PBMCs. These receptors all stem from a woman between 18 and 29 years old in good health and CMV-seronegative. The CDR3 runs from the conserved cysteine through the conserved F or W. The D gene is left open where the match is weak. Clone size is shown for a subset of rows, as once, few, many or a class of expanded clone.

abundance: -; j_gene: TRBJ1-1; v_gene: TRBV10-2; d_gene: -; CDR3aa: CASSESLWSIEAFF; CDR3nt: TGCGCCAGCAGTGAGTCGCTTTGGAGTATTGAAGCTTTCTTT
abundance: -; j_gene: TRBJ2-1; v_gene: TRBV19; d_gene: TRBD2; CDR3aa: CASSMWLAGNNEQFF; CDR3nt: TGTGCCAGTAGTATGTGGCTAGCGGGGAACAATGAGCAGTTCTTC
abundance: -; j_gene: TRBJ2-7; v_gene: TRBV19; d_gene: -; CDR3aa: CASSIFGTSEQYF; CDR3nt: TGTGCCAGTAGTATCTTCGGTACCTCCGAGCAGTACTTC
abundance: -; j_gene: TRBJ2-2; v_gene: TRBV4-2; d_gene: -; CDR3aa: CASSQDSGEPTGELFF; CDR3nt: TGTGCCAGCAGCCAAGATTCCGGGGAACCCACCGGGGAGCTGTTTTTT
abundance: -; j_gene: TRBJ2-3; v_gene: TRBV5-4; d_gene: -; CDR3aa: CASSLEQGNTDTQYF; CDR3nt: TGTGCCAGCAGCTTGGAACAGGGAAACACAGATACGCAGTATTTT
abundance: few; j_gene: TRBJ1-5; v_gene: TRBV15; d_gene: -; CDR3aa: CATSRGTPYQPQHF; CDR3nt: TGTGCCACCAGCAGAGGCACTCCTTATCAGCCCCAGCATTTT
abundance: -; j_gene: TRBJ1-6; v_gene: TRBV2; d_gene: -; CDR3aa: CASSEAGGGLGSPLHF; CDR3nt: TGTGCCAGCAGTGAAGCTGGTGGCGGGCTGGGATCACCCCTCCACTTT
abundance: once; j_gene: TRBJ1-5; v_gene: TRBV7-9; d_gene: TRBD1; CDR3aa: CSSSGGTGRINQPQHF; CDR3nt: TGTTCCAGCAGCGGAGGGACAGGGAGGATCAATCAGCCCCAGCATTTT
abundance: -; j_gene: TRBJ1-4; v_gene: TRBV18; d_gene: TRBD1; CDR3aa: CASSPRDRGATNEKLFF; CDR3nt: TGTGCCAGCTCACCCCGGGACAGGGGTGCAACTAATGAAAAACTGTTTTTT
abundance: -; j_gene: TRBJ2-3; v_gene: TRBV5-1; d_gene: -; CDR3aa: CASSLSTLAGTDTQYF; CDR3nt: TGCGCCAGCAGCTTGTCGACCCTAGCTGGTACAGATACGCAGTATTTT
abundance: -; j_gene: TRBJ2-1; v_gene: TRBV6-5; d_gene: TRBD1; CDR3aa: CASRRDRVGEQFF; CDR3nt: TGTGCCAGCAGGCGGGACAGGGTGGGTGAGCAGTTCTTC
abundance: -; j_gene: TRBJ2-1; v_gene: TRBV9; d_gene: -; CDR3aa: CASSVGGSFYNEQFF; CDR3nt: TGTGCCAGCAGCGTAGGCGGGTCTTTCTACAATGAGCAGTTCTTC
abundance: -; j_gene: TRBJ2-7; v_gene: TRBV19; d_gene: TRBD1; CDR3aa: CASNNRGYEQYF; CDR3nt: TGTGCCAGTAACAACAGGGGCTACGAGCAGTACTTC
abundance: -; j_gene: TRBJ1-1; v_gene: TRBV27; d_gene: -; CDR3aa: CASSLTGFNTEAFF; CDR3nt: TGTGCCAGCAGTCTAACAGGGTTTAACACTGAAGCTTTCTTT
abundance: -; j_gene: TRBJ2-1; v_gene: TRBV7-8; d_gene: TRBD1; CDR3aa: CASSLARTGERGTPYNEQFF; CDR3nt: TGTGCCAGCAGCTTAGCGCGGACAGGGGAACGCGGAACTCCCTACAATGAGCAGTTCTTC
abundance: once; j_gene: TRBJ2-7; v_gene: TRBV28; d_gene: -; CDR3aa: CASSFGAGAGYEQYF; CDR3nt: TGTGCCAGCAGTTTTGGGGCGGGGGCCGGCTACGAGCAGTACTTC
abundance: -; j_gene: TRBJ2-5; v_gene: TRBV5-1; d_gene: -; CDR3aa: CASSFNSRQETQYF; CDR3nt: TGCGCCAGCAGCTTTAATTCCAGACAAGAGACCCAGTACTTC
abundance: -; j_gene: TRBJ2-3; v_gene: TRBV10-1; d_gene: -; CDR3aa: CASSSGVSSTDTQYF; CDR3nt: TGCGCCAGCAGTTCGGGGGTTTCTAGCACAGATACGCAGTATTTT
abundance: -; j_gene: TRBJ1-2; v_gene: TRBV28; d_gene: -; CDR3aa: CASSYRDGYTF; CDR3nt: TGTGCCAGCAGTTACAGAGATGGCTACACCTTC
abundance: once; j_gene: TRBJ2-1; v_gene: TRBV6-1; d_gene: TRBD1; CDR3aa: CASSGTGGAYNEQFF; CDR3nt: TGTGCCAGCAGTGGGACAGGGGGCGCCTACAATGAGCAGTTCTTC
abundance: -; j_gene: TRBJ2-3; v_gene: TRBV10-2; d_gene: -; CDR3aa: CASSPTGGDPDTQYF; CDR3nt: TGCGCCAGCAGTCCTACAGGGGGGGACCCAGATACGCAGTATTTT
abundance: -; j_gene: TRBJ2-1; v_gene: TRBV10-1; d_gene: TRBD1; CDR3aa: CASRGQGHDEQFF; CDR3nt: TGCGCCAGCAGGGGACAGGGTCATGACGAGCAGTTCTTC
abundance: -; j_gene: TRBJ2-7; v_gene: TRBV11-2; d_gene: TRBD2; CDR3aa: CASSSPSGMGYEQYF; CDR3nt: TGTGCCAGCAGCAGCCCCAGCGGGATGGGCTACGAGCAGTACTTC
abundance: -; j_gene: TRBJ1-3; v_gene: TRBV18; d_gene: TRBD1; CDR3aa: CASSLQGTDSGNTIYF; CDR3nt: TGTGCCAGCTCACTCCAAGGGACAGACTCTGGAAACACCATATATTTT
abundance: few; j_gene: TRBJ2-3; v_gene: TRBV4-2; d_gene: -; CDR3aa: CASSQDRGAPDTQYF; CDR3nt: TGTGCCAGCAGCCAAGATCGGGGGGCCCCAGATACGCAGTATTTT
abundance: -; j_gene: TRBJ2-1; v_gene: TRBV10-3; d_gene: TRBD2; CDR3aa: CAISSLAAYNEQFF; CDR3nt: TGTGCCATCAGTAGCCTAGCGGCCTACAATGAGCAGTTCTTC
abundance: -; j_gene: TRBJ2-1; v_gene: TRBV5-7; d_gene: -; CDR3aa: CASSLAGGLTSYNEQFF; CDR3nt: TGTGCCAGCAGCTTGGCCGGGGGACTGACCTCCTACAATGAGCAGTTCTTC
abundance: -; j_gene: TRBJ1-1; v_gene: TRBV7-9; d_gene: -; CDR3aa: CASSQTPRLQPNTEAFF; CDR3nt: TGTGCCAGCAGCCAAACGCCCCGGTTACAGCCGAACACTGAAGCTTTCTTT
abundance: once; j_gene: TRBJ2-3; v_gene: TRBV2; d_gene: TRBD2; CDR3aa: CASSEGLAGGHDTQYF; CDR3nt: TGTGCCAGCAGTGAAGGCCTAGCGGGGGGGCATGATACGCAGTATTTT
abundance: -; j_gene: TRBJ2-7; v_gene: TRBV15; d_gene: -; CDR3aa: CATSRPGLERTEQYF; CDR3nt: TGTGCCACCAGCAGACCGGGACTCGAACGAACCGAGCAGTACTTC
abundance: -; j_gene: TRBJ1-2; v_gene: TRBV2; d_gene: -; CDR3aa: CASSPFVLYGYTF; CDR3nt: TGTGCCAGCAGCCCCTTCGTCCTCTATGGCTACACCTTC
abundance: -; j_gene: TRBJ2-7; v_gene: TRBV7-9; d_gene: TRBD2; CDR3aa: CASSRGGGASYEQYF; CDR3nt: TGTGCCAGCAGCCGGGGGGGCGGTGCTTCCTACGAGCAGTACTTC
abundance: -; j_gene: TRBJ2-2; v_gene: TRBV5-4; d_gene: -; CDR3aa: CASSAWGQGTGELFF; CDR3nt: TGTGCCAGCAGCGCCTGGGGGCAGGGGACCGGGGAGCTGTTTTTT
abundance: -; j_gene: TRBJ2-1; v_gene: TRBV5-4; d_gene: TRBD2; CDR3aa: CASSLDERTSGQFF; CDR3nt: TGTGCCAGCAGCTTGGACGAAAGGACTAGCGGACAGTTCTTC
abundance: -; j_gene: TRBJ2-1; v_gene: TRBV2; d_gene: TRBD2; CDR3aa: CASIRRGESNEQFF; CDR3nt: TGTGCCAGCATCAGGCGGGGGGAAAGCAATGAGCAGTTCTTC
abundance: -; j_gene: TRBJ2-3; v_gene: TRBV28; d_gene: TRBD2; CDR3aa: CASSFEGGLALDTDTQYF; CDR3nt: TGTGCCAGCAGTTTCGAGGGGGGACTAGCCCTTGACACAGATACGCAGTATTTT
abundance: -; j_gene: TRBJ2-3; v_gene: TRBV7-6; d_gene: TRBD2; CDR3aa: CASSQTGTSIPDTQYF; CDR3nt: TGTGCCAGCAGCCAAACCGGGACTAGCATCCCAGATACGCAGTATTTT
abundance: -; j_gene: TRBJ2-7; v_gene: TRBV10-2; d_gene: TRBD2; CDR3aa: CASSGTGGRPYEQYF; CDR3nt: TGCGCCAGCAGTGGCACGGGGGGGCGACCCTACGAGCAGTACTTC
abundance: -; j_gene: TRBJ1-5; v_gene: TRBV19; d_gene: TRBD1; CDR3aa: CASSIPWGQGLDQPQHF; CDR3nt: TGTGCCAGTAGTATACCGTGGGGACAGGGGTTGGATCAGCCCCAGCATTTT
abundance: -; j_gene: TRBJ2-2; v_gene: TRBV18; d_gene: -; CDR3aa: CASSQRLDSNTGELFF; CDR3nt: TGTGCCAGCTCTCAACGACTAGATTCGAACACCGGGGAGCTGTTTTTT
abundance: -; j_gene: TRBJ1-4; v_gene: TRBV29-1; d_gene: TRBD1; CDR3aa: CSVELRQGEKLFF; CDR3nt: TGCAGCGTTGAATTACGACAGGGAGAAAAACTGTTTTTT
abundance: -; j_gene: TRBJ2-2; v_gene: TRBV5-1; d_gene: TRBD1; CDR3aa: CASSLDRVSTGELFF; CDR3nt: TGCGCCAGCAGCTTAGACAGGGTATCCACCGGGGAGCTGTTTTTT
abundance: -; j_gene: TRBJ1-6; v_gene: TRBV4-1; d_gene: -; CDR3aa: CASSERRGYNSPLHF; CDR3nt: TGCGCCAGCAGCGAGCGTCGGGGCTATAATTCACCCCTCCACTTT
abundance: -; j_gene: TRBJ1-5; v_gene: TRBV7-9; d_gene: -; CDR3aa: CASSFGAGLSNQPQHF; CDR3nt: TGTGCCAGCAGCTTTGGGGCAGGCCTTAGCAATCAGCCCCAGCATTTT
abundance: -; j_gene: TRBJ2-7; v_gene: TRBV5-3; d_gene: TRBD2; CDR3aa: CARSFQRGRSYEQYF; CDR3nt: TGTGCCAGAAGCTTCCAGCGGGGCCGCTCCTACGAGCAGTACTTC
abundance: -; j_gene: TRBJ2-5; v_gene: TRBV6-1; d_gene: TRBD2; CDR3aa: CASSEAGTSGTTQETQYF; CDR3nt: TGTGCCAGCAGTGAAGCGGGGACTAGCGGGACAACCCAAGAGACCCAGTACTTC
abundance: -; j_gene: TRBJ1-4; v_gene: TRBV10-3; d_gene: -; CDR3aa: CAISEFGTTNEKLFF; CDR3nt: TGTGCCATCAGTGAATTCGGGACAACTAATGAAAAACTGTTTTTT
abundance: -; j_gene: TRBJ1-1; v_gene: TRBV7-9; d_gene: TRBD1; CDR3aa: CASSPTDRGNTEAFF; CDR3nt: TGTGCCAGCAGCCCAACGGACAGGGGGAACACTGAAGCTTTCTTT
abundance: -; j_gene: TRBJ1-2; v_gene: TRBV10-3; d_gene: -; CDR3aa: CAISEFTEQNNYGYTF; CDR3nt: TGTGCCATCAGTGAGTTTACAGAACAGAATAACTATGGCTACACCTTC
abundance: -; j_gene: TRBJ2-3; v_gene: TRBV5-1; d_gene: -; CDR3aa: CASSLVRDRTDTQYF; CDR3nt: TGCGCCAGCAGCTTGGTGAGGGATCGGACAGATACGCAGTATTTT
abundance: -; j_gene: TRBJ2-1; v_gene: TRBV28; d_gene: TRBD2; CDR3aa: CASSLTTSGSHNEQFF; CDR3nt: TGTGCCAGCAGTTTAACCACTAGCGGGAGTCACAATGAGCAGTTCTTC
abundance: medium-sized; j_gene: TRBJ2-7; v_gene: TRBV6-1; d_gene: -; CDR3aa: CASRGPYEQYF; CDR3nt: TGTGCCAGCAGGGGCCCCTACGAGCAGTACTTC
abundance: -; j_gene: TRBJ2-1; v_gene: TRBV5-1; d_gene: TRBD2; CDR3aa: CASSLLAKSYNEQFF; CDR3nt: TGCGCCAGCAGCTTACTAGCGAAATCCTACAATGAGCAGTTCTTC
abundance: -; j_gene: TRBJ1-1; v_gene: TRBV10-3; d_gene: TRBD1; CDR3aa: CAISEDRVKETEAFF; CDR3nt: TGTGCCATCAGTGAGGACAGGGTAAAGGAAACTGAAGCTTTCTTT
abundance: -; j_gene: TRBJ1-4; v_gene: TRBV7-9; d_gene: -; CDR3aa: CASSPDTVSNEKLFF; CDR3nt: TGTGCCAGCAGCCCGGACACGGTTTCTAATGAAAAACTGTTTTTT
abundance: -; j_gene: TRBJ2-4; v_gene: TRBV6-1; d_gene: -; CDR3aa: CASSEELAKNIQYF; CDR3nt: TGTGCCAGCAGTGAAGAACTAGCCAAAAACATTCAGTACTTC
abundance: few; j_gene: TRBJ2-7; v_gene: TRBV7-2; d_gene: -; CDR3aa: CASSFGPEQYF; CDR3nt: TGTGCCAGCAGCTTTGGGCCCGAGCAGTACTTC
abundance: -; j_gene: TRBJ2-1; v_gene: TRBV19; d_gene: TRBD1; CDR3aa: CASSTDRSSYNEQFF; CDR3nt: TGTGCCAGTAGTACGGACAGGAGCTCCTACAATGAGCAGTTCTTC
abundance: -; j_gene: TRBJ2-5; v_gene: TRBV25-1; d_gene: -; CDR3aa: CASSESGQKQETQYF; CDR3nt: TGTGCCAGCAGTGAATCCGGACAGAAACAAGAGACCCAGTACTTC
abundance: -; j_gene: TRBJ2-3; v_gene: TRBV21-1; d_gene: -; CDR3aa: CASSKKGGGTGSDTQYF; CDR3nt: TGTGCCAGCAGCAAAAAAGGGGGGGGGACAGGGTCAGATACGCAGTATTTT